This TCR beta chain is drawn from a study of blood T cell repertoires in COVID-19. Study-level background: Sites across the United States, Italy and Spain contributed samples from acute and convalescent COVID-19. PBMCs, B-cell-depleted T cells, or T cells provided the cDNA or gDNA that made up the material.

Study processing details: Amplification with reference gene primers provided the estimates of nucleated cell counts. Measured with immunoSEQ multiplex PCR; TCRdb has only the in-frame clones, and not every one. V and J calls and clone size are those listed in that table; D and trimming were worked out from the DNA. The profile shows 90,000 to 100,000 clones, about 85% of them singletons. The CDR3 totals 16 residues. The germline CDR1 and CDR2 sequences are LNHDA and SQIVND (reference sequence). The junction had 6 bases not matched to a gene; V was cut back by 2 bases and J by 7 bases. Sequenced sample: peripheral blood. The sequence was obtained from a human donor in a cohort sampled during active COVID-19. The chain uses TRBV19 and TRBJ2-1, with 12 bases identical to TRBD2. This chain's CDR3 is CASSIRTSGNLNEQFF. DNA for the CDR3: TGTGCCAGTAGTATAAGGACTAGCGGGAATCTTAATGAGCAGTTCTTC.